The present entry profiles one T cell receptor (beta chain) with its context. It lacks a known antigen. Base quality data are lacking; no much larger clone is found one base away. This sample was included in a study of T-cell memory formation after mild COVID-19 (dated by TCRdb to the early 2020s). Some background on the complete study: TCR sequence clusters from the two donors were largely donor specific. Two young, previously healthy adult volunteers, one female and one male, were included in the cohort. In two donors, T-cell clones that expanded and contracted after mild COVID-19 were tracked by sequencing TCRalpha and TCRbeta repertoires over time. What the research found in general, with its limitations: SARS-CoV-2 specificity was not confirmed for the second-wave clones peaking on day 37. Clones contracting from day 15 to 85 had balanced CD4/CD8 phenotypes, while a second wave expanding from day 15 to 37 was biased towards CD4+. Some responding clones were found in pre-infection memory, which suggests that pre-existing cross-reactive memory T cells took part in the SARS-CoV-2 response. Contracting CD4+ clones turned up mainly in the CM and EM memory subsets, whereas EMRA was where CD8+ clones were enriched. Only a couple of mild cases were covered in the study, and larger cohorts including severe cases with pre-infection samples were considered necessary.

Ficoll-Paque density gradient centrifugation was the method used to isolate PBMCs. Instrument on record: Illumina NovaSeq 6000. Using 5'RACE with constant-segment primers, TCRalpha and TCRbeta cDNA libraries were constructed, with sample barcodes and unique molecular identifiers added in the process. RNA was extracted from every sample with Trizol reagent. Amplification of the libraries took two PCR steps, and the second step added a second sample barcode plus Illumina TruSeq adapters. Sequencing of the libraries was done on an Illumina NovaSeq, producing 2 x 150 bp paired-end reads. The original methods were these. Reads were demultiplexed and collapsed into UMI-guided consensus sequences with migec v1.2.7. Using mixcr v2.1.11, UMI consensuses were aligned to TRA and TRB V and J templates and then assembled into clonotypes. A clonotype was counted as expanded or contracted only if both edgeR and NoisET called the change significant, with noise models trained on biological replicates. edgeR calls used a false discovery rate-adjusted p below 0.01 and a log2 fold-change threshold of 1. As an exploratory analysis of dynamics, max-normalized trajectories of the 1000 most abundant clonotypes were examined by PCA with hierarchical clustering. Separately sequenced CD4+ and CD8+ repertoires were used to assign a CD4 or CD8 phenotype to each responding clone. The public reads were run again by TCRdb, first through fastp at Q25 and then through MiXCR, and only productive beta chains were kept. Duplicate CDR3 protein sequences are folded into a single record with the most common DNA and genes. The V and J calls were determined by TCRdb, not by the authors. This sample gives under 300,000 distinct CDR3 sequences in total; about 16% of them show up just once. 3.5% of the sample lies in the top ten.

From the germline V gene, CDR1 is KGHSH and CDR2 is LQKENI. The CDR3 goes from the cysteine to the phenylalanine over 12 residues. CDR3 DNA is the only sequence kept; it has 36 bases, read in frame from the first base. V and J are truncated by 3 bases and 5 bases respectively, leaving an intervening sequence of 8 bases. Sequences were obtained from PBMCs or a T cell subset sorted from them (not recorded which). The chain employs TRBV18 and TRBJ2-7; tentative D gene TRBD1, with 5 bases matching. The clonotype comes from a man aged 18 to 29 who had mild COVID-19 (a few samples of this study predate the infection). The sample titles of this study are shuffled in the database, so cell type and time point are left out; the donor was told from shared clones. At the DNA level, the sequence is TGTGCCAGCTCACCTGTACAGGACGAGCAGTACTTC. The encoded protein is CASSPVQDEQYF.